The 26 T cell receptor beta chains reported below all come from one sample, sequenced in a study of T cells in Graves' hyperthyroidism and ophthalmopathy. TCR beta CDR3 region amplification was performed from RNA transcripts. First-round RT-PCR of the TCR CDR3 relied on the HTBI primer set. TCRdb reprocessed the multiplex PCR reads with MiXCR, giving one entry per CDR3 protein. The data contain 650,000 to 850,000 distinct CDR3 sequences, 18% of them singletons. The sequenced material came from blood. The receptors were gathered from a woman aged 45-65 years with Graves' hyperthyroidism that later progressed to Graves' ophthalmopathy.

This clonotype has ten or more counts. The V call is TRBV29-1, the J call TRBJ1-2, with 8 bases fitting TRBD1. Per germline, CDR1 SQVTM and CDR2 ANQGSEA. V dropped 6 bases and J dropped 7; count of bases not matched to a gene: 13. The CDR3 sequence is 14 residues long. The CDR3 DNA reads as TGCAGCGTCGCTACCGAGACAGGGGCCCTTGGCTACACCTTC. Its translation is CSVATETGALGYTF.

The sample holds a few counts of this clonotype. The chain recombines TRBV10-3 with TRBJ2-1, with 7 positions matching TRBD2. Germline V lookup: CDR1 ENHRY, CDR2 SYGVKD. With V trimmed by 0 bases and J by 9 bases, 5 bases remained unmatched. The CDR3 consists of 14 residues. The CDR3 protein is CAISESSGGGEQFF. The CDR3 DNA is TGTGCCATCAGTGAGTCATCGGGGGGAGGTGAGCAGTTCTTC.

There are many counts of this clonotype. DNA of the CDR3: TGTGCCAGCAGCCCCGACTACAATGAGCAGTTCTTC. Encoded protein: CASSPDYNEQFF. The chain joins TRBV12-3 or TRBV12-4 to TRBJ2-1; D remains ambiguous. Trimming removed 6 bases from V and 3 bases from J, with 6 bases in between. This CDR3 is built from 12 residues.

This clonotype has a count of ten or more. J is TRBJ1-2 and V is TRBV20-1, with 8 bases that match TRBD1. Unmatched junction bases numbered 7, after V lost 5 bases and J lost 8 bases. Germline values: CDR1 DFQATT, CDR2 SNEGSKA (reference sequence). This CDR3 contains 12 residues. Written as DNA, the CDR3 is TGCAGTGCTTATGACAGGGGCTACGGCTACACCTTC. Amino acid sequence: CSAYDRGYGYTF.

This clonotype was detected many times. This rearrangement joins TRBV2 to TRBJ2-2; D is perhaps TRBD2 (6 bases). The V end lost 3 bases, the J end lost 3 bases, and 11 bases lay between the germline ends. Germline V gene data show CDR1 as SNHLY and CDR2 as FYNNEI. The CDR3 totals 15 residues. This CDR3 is CASSDDGEDTGELFF. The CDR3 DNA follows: TGTGCCAGCAGTGACGACGGGGAGGACACCGGGGAGCTGTTTTTT.

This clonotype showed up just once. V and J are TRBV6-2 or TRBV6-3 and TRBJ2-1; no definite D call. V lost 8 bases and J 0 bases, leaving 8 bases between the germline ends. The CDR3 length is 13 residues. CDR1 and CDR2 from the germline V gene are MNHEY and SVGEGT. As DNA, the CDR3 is TGTGCCAGCGGGGTCCGCTCCTACAATGAGCAGTTCTTC. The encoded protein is CASGVRSYNEQFF.

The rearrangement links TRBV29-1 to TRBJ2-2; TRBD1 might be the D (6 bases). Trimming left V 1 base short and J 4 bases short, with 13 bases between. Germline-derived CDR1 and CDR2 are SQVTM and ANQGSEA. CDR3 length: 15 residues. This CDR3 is CSVEGRDTSTGELFF. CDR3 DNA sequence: TGCAGCGTTGAAGGAAGGGACACATCCACCGGGGAGCTGTTTTTT.

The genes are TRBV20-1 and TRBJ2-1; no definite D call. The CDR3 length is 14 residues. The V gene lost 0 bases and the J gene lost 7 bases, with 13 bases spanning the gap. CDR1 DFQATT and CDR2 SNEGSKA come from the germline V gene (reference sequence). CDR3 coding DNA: TGCAGTGCTAGAGATTATAAGTCCGCGAATGAGCAGTTCTTC. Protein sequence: CSARDYKSANEQFF.

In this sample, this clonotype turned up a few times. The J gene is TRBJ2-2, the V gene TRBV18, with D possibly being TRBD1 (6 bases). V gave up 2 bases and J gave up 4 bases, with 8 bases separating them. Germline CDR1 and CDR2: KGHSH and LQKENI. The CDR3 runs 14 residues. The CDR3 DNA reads TGTGCCAGCTCACCAGGACAGACCACCGGGGAGCTGTTTTTT. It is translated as CASSPGQTTGELFF.

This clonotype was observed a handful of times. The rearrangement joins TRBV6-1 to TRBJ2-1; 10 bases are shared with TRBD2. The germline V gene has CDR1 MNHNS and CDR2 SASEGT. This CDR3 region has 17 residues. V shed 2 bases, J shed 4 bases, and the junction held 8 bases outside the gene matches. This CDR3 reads CASSEFATSGTYNEQFF. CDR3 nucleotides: TGTGCCAGCAGTGAATTTGCTACTAGCGGGACTTACAATGAGCAGTTCTTC.

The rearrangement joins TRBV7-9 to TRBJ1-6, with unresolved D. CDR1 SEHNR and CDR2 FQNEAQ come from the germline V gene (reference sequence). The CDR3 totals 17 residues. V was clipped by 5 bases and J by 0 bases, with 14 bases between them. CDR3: CASSKEGEGSYNSPLHF. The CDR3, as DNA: TGTGCCAGCAGCAAGGAGGGTGAAGGCTCCTATAATTCACCCCTCCACTTT.

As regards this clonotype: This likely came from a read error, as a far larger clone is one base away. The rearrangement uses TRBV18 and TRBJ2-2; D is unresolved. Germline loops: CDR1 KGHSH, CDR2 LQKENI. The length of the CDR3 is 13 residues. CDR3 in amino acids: CARSPGNTGELFF. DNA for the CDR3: TGTGCCAGGTCACCAGGGAACACCGGGGAGCTGTTTTTT.

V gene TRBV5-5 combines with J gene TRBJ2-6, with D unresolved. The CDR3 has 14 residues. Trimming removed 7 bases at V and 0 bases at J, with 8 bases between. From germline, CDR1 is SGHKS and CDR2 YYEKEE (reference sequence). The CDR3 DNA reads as TGTGCCAGCCTTCGGCCCTCTGGGGCCAACGTCCTGACTTTC. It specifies CASLRPSGANVLTF. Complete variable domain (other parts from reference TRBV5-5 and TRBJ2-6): DAGVTQSPTHLIKTRGQQVTLRCSPISGHKSVSWYQQVLGQGPQFIFQYYEKEERGRGNFPDRFSARQFPNYSSELNVNALLLGDSALYLCASLRPSGANVLTFGAGSRLTVL.

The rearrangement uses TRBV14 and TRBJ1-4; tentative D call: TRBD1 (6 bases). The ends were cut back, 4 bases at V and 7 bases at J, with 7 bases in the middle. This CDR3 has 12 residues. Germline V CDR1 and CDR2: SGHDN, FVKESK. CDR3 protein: CASSRQVEKLFF. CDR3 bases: TGTGCCAGCAGCCGACAGGTTGAAAAACTGTTTTTT.

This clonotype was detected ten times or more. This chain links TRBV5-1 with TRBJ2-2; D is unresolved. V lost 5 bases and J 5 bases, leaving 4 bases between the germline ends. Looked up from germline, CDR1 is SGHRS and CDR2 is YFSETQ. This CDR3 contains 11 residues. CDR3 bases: TGCGCCAGCAGAAGGACCGGGGAGCTGTTTTTT. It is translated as CASRRTGELFF.

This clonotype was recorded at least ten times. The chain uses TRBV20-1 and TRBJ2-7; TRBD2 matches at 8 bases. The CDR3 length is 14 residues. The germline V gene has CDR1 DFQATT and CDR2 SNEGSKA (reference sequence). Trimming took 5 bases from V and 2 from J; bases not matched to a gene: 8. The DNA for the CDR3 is TGCAGTGCTTCGACTAGCGACATCACCTACGAGCAGTACTTC. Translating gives CSASTSDITYEQYF.

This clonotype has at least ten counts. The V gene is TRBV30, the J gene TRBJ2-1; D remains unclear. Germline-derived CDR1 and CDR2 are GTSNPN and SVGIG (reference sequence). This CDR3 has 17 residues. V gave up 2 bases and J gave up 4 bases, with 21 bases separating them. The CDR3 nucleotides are TGTGCCTGGAGTACCCCTTTTACCCGGCCGAGGTACAATGAGCAGTTCTTC. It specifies CAWSTPFTRPRYNEQFF.

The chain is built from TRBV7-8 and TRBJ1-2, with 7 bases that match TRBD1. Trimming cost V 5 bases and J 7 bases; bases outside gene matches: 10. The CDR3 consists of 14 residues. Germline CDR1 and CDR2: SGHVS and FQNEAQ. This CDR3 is CASSHTTGRIGYTF. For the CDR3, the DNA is TGTGCCAGCAGCCACACGACAGGGAGAATTGGCTACACCTTC.

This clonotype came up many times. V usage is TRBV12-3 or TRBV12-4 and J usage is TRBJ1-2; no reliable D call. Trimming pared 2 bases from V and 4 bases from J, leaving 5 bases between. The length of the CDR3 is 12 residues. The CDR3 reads CASSLQSYGYTF. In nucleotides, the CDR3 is TGTGCCAGCAGTTTACAGAGCTATGGCTACACCTTC.

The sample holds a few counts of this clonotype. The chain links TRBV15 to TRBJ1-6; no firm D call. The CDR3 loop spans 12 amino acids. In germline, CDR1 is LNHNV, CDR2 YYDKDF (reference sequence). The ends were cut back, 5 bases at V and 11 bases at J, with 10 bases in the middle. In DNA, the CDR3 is TGTGCCACCAGCGGAGGAGGGCCACCCCTCCACTTT. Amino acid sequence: CATSGGGPPLHF.

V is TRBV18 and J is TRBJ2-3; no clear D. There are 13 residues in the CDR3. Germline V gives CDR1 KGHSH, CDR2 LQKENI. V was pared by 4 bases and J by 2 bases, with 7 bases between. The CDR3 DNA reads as TGTGCCAGCTCACAGGGTTACACAGATACGCAGTATTTT. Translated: CASSQGYTDTQYF.

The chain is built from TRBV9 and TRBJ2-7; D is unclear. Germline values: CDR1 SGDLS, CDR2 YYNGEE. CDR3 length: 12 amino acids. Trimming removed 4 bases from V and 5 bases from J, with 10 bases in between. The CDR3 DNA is TGTGCCAGCAGCAATCTAGGGCACGAGCAGTACTTC. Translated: CASSNLGHEQYF.

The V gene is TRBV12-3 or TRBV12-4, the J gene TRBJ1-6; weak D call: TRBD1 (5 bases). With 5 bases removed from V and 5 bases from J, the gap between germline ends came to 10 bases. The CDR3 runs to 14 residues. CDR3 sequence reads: CASSLLTDNSPLHF. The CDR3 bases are TGTGCCAGCAGTCTTTTGACAGATAATTCACCCCTCCACTTT.

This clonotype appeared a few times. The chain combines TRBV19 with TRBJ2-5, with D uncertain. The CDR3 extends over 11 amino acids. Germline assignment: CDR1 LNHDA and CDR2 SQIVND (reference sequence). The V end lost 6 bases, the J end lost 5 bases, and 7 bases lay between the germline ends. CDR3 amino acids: CASSDRETQYF. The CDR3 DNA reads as TGTGCCAGTAGCGACCGGGAGACCCAGTACTTC.

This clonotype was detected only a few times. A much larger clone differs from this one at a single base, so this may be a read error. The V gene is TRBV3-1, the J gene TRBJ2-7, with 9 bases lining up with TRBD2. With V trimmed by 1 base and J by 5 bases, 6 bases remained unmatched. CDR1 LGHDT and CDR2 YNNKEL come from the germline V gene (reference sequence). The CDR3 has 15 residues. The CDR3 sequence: CASSQGPLAGNEQYF. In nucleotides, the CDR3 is TGTGCCAGCAGCCAAGGCCCGCTAGCGGGGAACGAGCAGTACTTC.

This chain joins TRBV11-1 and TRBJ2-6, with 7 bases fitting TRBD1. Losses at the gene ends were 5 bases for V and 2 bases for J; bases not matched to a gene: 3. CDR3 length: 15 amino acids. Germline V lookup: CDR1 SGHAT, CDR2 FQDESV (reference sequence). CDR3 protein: CASSVTGPGANVLTF. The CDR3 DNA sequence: TGTGCCAGCAGCGTGACAGGGCCTGGGGCCAACGTCCTGACTTTC.